The rows below give T cell receptor beta chains drawn from one sample of a study of T cell responses to AZD1222 COVID-19 vaccine. Using immunoSEQ multiplex PCR, the repertoire was profiled, and TCRdb retains in-frame clones only, with some absent. Of about 140,000 clones in the sample, over 90% were seen once. This material consisted of peripheral blood, taken on day 0 of MenACWY control vaccination. The receptors shown here come from an adult in good health. CDR3s include the opening cysteine and the closing phenylalanine or tryptophan. A D gene is named only where the DNA matches it firmly. The size entry is marked missing in some rows and otherwise reads once, few, many or a size class.

v_gene	d_gene	len	abundance	j_gene	CDR3aa	CDR3nt
TRBV7-8	TRBD1	15	NA	TRBJ2-1	CASSLGQGAYNEQFF	TGTGCCAGCAGCTTAGGACAGGGGGCCTACAATGAGCAGTTCTTC
TRBV7-9	NA	15	once	TRBJ1-1	CASSLKWGSGTEAFF	TGTGCCAGCAGCTTGAAATGGGGGTCTGGCACTGAAGCTTTCTTT
TRBV5-4	TRBD1	15	NA	TRBJ2-2	CASRPGGVRTGELFF	TGTGCCAGCAGGCCAGGGGGCGTTAGGACCGGGGAGCTGTTTTTT
TRBV15	NA	13	NA	TRBJ1-2	CATSRDPGDGYTF	TGTGCCACCAGCAGAGATCCCGGGGATGGCTACACCTTC
TRBV19	NA	16	NA	TRBJ2-5	CASSIRDTSLQETQYF	TGTGCCAGTAGTATCAGGGACACTTCCTTGCAAGAGACCCAGTACTTC
TRBV6-2/TRBV6-3	TRBD2	15	NA	TRBJ2-3	CASSYWAGDTDTQYF	TGTGCCAGCAGTTACTGGGCGGGGGACACAGATACGCAGTATTTT
TRBV25-1	NA	15	few	TRBJ1-2	CASSAGAAISYGYTF	TGTGCCAGCAGTGCCGGGGCCGCAATTTCCTATGGCTACACCTTC
TRBV5-4	TRBD1	15	NA	TRBJ1-1	CASLNRGAMNTEAFF	TGTGCCAGCCTAAACAGGGGCGCAATGAACACTGAAGCTTTCTTT
TRBV5-1	NA	14	NA	TRBJ2-7	CASSLEAGFRVQYF	TGCGCCAGCAGTCTAGAGGCGGGTTTCAGGGTGCAGTACTTC
TRBV27	NA	16	NA	TRBJ2-3	CASSLASDSRRDTQYF	TGTGCCAGCAGTCTCGCTAGCGATTCACGGAGGGATACGCAGTATTTT
TRBV10-3	TRBD2	18	NA	TRBJ2-3	CAISENRASGGKRDTQYF	TGTGCCATCAGTGAAAATCGGGCTAGCGGGGGTAAAAGAGATACGCAGTATTTT
TRBV10-1	NA	17	few	TRBJ2-3	CASSPAGLLTQPDTQYF	TGCGCCAGCAGTCCCGCGGGCCTCTTAACCCAGCCAGATACGCAGTATTTT
TRBV5-1	NA	14	few	TRBJ2-1	CASSLAGFTDEQFF	TGCGCCAGCAGCTTGGCCGGCTTCACCGATGAGCAGTTCTTC
TRBV7-2	NA	16	once	TRBJ1-1	CASSSYHGWGNTEAFF	TGTGCCAGCAGCTCCTACCACGGATGGGGGAACACTGAAGCTTTCTTT
TRBV7-2	NA	12	NA	TRBJ1-2	CASSLGQQGYTF	TGTGCCAGCAGCTTAGGGCAGCAGGGCTACACCTTC
TRBV27	NA	16	NA	TRBJ2-1	CASRKLYGGSYNEQFF	TGTGCCAGCAGAAAACTTTACGGAGGGTCCTACAATGAGCAGTTCTTC
TRBV20-1	NA	11	NA	TRBJ2-7	CSAPTVTRQYF	TGCAGTGCCCCGACAGTAACCCGCCAGTACTTC
TRBV21-1	NA	17	NA	TRBJ1-5	CASSRGQGIQGGQPQHF	TGTGCCAGCAGCAGGGGACAGGGGATTCAGGGCGGTCAGCCCCAGCATTTT
TRBV6-6	NA	15	NA	TRBJ1-4	CASSYSGGTYEKLFF	TGTGCCAGCAGTTATTCGGGCGGAACCTATGAAAAACTGTTTTTT
TRBV10-2	TRBD2	14	NA	TRBJ2-1	CASSTGLAGNEQFF	TGCGCCAGCAGCACAGGACTAGCGGGCAATGAGCAGTTCTTC
TRBV30	NA	18	NA	TRBJ1-6	CAWSSRTAKGPKGSPLHF	TGTGCCTGGAGCTCGCGGACAGCGAAAGGACCAAAGGGTTCACCCCTCCACTTT
TRBV30	NA	14	few	TRBJ1-1	CAWSPGPIGTEAFF	TGTGCCTGGAGTCCGGGACCCATCGGCACTGAAGCTTTCTTT
TRBV24-1	TRBD2	16	NA	TRBJ2-1	CATSGNRLAVVNEQFF	TGTGCCACCAGCGGAAATCGACTAGCGGTAGTGAATGAGCAGTTCTTC
TRBV11-2	TRBD1	12	NA	TRBJ1-1	CASSSGGPEAFF	TGTGCCAGCAGCTCAGGGGGGCCTGAAGCTTTCTTT
TRBV19	NA	13	NA	TRBJ2-7	CASSIESLGEQYF	TGTGCCAGTAGTATAGAGAGCCTTGGCGAGCAGTACTTC
TRBV11-1	NA	14	NA	TRBJ1-4	CASSIGVEDEKLFF	TGTGCCAGCAGCATCGGGGTCGAGGATGAAAAACTGTTTTTT
TRBV7-8	NA	15	NA	TRBJ2-3	CASSPDGARGDTQYF	TGTGCCAGCAGCCCTGACGGGGCCCGGGGGGATACGCAGTATTTT
TRBV19	NA	13	once	TRBJ1-5	CASSKLLSQPQHF	TGTGCCAGTAGTAAATTACTCAGTCAGCCCCAGCATTTT
TRBV5-4	NA	14	NA	TRBJ1-1	CASSLTGPGTEAFF	TGTGCCAGCAGCCTGACAGGTCCGGGCACTGAAGCTTTCTTT
TRBV5-4	TRBD1	17	NA	TRBJ2-2	CASSLPGQGWSTGELFF	TGTGCCAGCAGCTTGCCGGGACAGGGATGGAGCACCGGGGAGCTGTTTTTT
TRBV12-3/TRBV12-4	TRBD1	13	NA	TRBJ2-3	CASSATGRSTQYF	TGTGCCAGCAGTGCGACAGGGCGATCTACGCAGTATTTT
TRBV6-6	TRBD1	15	NA	TRBJ1-2	CASSSYRGRGYGYTF	TGTGCCAGCAGTTCCTACAGGGGGCGCGGCTATGGCTACACCTTC
TRBV3-1/TRBV3-2	NA	12	NA	TRBJ1-6	CASSQSDSPLHF	TGTGCCAGCAGCCAATCAGATTCACCCCTCCACTTT
TRBV11-2	TRBD1	13	NA	TRBJ1-2	CASSTNRQGLITF	TGTGCCAGCAGCACCAACCGACAGGGCCTTATCACCTTC
TRBV18	TRBD2	18	few	TRBJ2-1	CASSPLSGGGLAGVEQFF	TGTGCCAGCTCACCGTTGAGCGGTGGCGGACTAGCGGGAGTTGAGCAGTTCTTC
TRBV7-6	NA	20	NA	TRBJ2-1	CASSLRPGPSFISSYNEQFF	TGTGCCAGCAGCTTACGGCCGGGACCTTCCTTTATAAGCTCCTACAATGAGCAGTTCTTC
TRBV5-1	NA	20	NA	TRBJ1-2	CASSLGGSFGQEKPLYGYTF	TGCGCCAGCAGCTTGGGAGGCTCCTTCGGTCAGGAGAAACCCCTCTATGGCTACACCTTC
TRBV5-5	NA	14	NA	TRBJ2-3	CASSLVGVTDTQYF	TGTGCCAGCAGCTTGGTAGGTGTGACAGATACGCAGTATTTT
TRBV6-5	NA	14	NA	TRBJ1-6	CASRTDTPFSPLHF	TGTGCCAGCAGAACGGACACACCGTTTTCACCCCTCCACTTT
TRBV7-9	TRBD1	16	few	TRBJ1-1	CASSLYTGGVYTEAFF	TGTGCCAGCAGCTTATATACAGGGGGCGTCTACACTGAAGCTTTCTTT
TRBV14	NA	15	NA	TRBJ1-2	CASSQDGYSTISYTF	TGTGCCAGCAGCCAAGATGGCTATTCGACTATTAGCTACACCTTC
TRBV24-1	TRBD1	16	NA	TRBJ2-1	CATSDLKGGELNEQFF	TGTGCCACCAGTGATTTGAAAGGGGGCGAATTAAATGAGCAGTTCTTC
TRBV27	TRBD1	16	NA	TRBJ1-5	CASGSQGGDSAQPQHF	TGTGCCAGCGGATCCCAGGGGGGGGACAGCGCTCAGCCCCAGCATTTT
TRBV6-5	NA	14	NA	TRBJ1-2	CAISAEGRGGGYTF	TGTGCCATCTCAGCCGAGGGAAGGGGAGGTGGCTACACCTTC
TRBV25-1	NA	16	NA	TRBJ2-3	CASSDLRTESTDTQYF	TGTGCCAGCAGTGATCTTCGGACGGAAAGCACAGATACGCAGTATTTT
TRBV7-2	TRBD1	15	NA	TRBJ1-1	CASSIAGTGSYEAFF	TGTGCCAGCAGCATTGCCGGGACAGGGTCATATGAAGCTTTCTTT
TRBV6-5	NA	11	NA	TRBJ2-3	CASSLQNTQYF	TGTGCCAGCAGTTTACAAAATACGCAGTATTTT
TRBV19	NA	13	many	TRBJ1-5	CASSRDSNQPQHF	TGTGCCAGTAGTCGAGATAGCAATCAGCCCCAGCATTTT
TRBV21-1	NA	11	NA	TRBJ1-1	CASAGDTEAFF	TGTGCCAGCGCTGGGGACACTGAAGCTTTCTTT
TRBV2	NA	11	NA	TRBJ1-1	CASEANTEAFF	TGTGCCAGCGAGGCGAACACTGAAGCTTTCTTT
TRBV9	NA	15	NA	TRBJ2-1	CASSATGVSGNEQFF	TGTGCCAGCAGCGCTACCGGAGTATCGGGGAATGAGCAGTTCTTC
TRBV7-9	TRBD1	14	once	TRBJ1-2	CASSGHRGPFGYTF	TGTGCCAGCAGCGGACACAGGGGTCCCTTTGGCTACACCTTC
TRBV6-6	NA	14	few	TRBJ2-1	CASSYSEGMNEQFF	TGTGCCAGCAGTTACTCAGAGGGGATGAATGAGCAGTTCTTC
TRBV3-1/TRBV3-2	NA	15	NA	TRBJ2-6	CASSQGGSGANVLTF	TGTGCCAGCAGCCAAGGGGGCTCTGGGGCCAACGTCCTGACTTTC
TRBV15	TRBD2	15	NA	TRBJ2-5	CATSRFSGAEETQYF	TGTGCCACCAGCAGATTTAGCGGGGCCGAAGAGACCCAGTACTTC
TRBV5-4	TRBD1	16	NA	TRBJ2-1	CASSAASGQGYNEQFF	TGTGCCAGCAGCGCCGCCTCGGGACAGGGGTACAATGAGCAGTTCTTC
TRBV3-1/TRBV3-2	TRBD1	16	NA	TRBJ1-3	CASSPRTGVGGNTIYF	TGTGCCAGCAGCCCACGGACAGGGGTAGGGGGAAACACCATATATTTT
TRBV14	NA	15	NA	TRBJ2-1	CASSQLWGVNNEQFF	TGTGCCAGCAGCCAACTATGGGGAGTTAACAATGAGCAGTTCTTC
TRBV25-1	TRBD2	17	NA	TRBJ2-7	CASSDDFGSGNGYEQYF	TGTGCCAGCAGTGACGACTTTGGTAGCGGGAATGGCTACGAGCAGTACTTC